This is a list of T cell receptor beta chains from one sample in a study of vaccination effects on CD4 cells after COVID-19. Some clones are missing from TCRdb's copy, which holds only in-frame ones; the method was immunoSEQ multiplex PCR. The sample shows under 20,000 clones, approximately 74% of them seen only once. Their specific antigens are unknown. Sample: CD4+ T cells from PBMCs cultured with SARS-CoV-2 spike peptides, taken before COVID-19 vaccination. The receptor set was obtained from a human donor who had a prior SARS-CoV-2 infection. Both conserved end residues are part of each CDR3. Each record gives: J gene, D gene, V gene, clone size, CDR3 protein, CDR3 DNA. D genes are given only for firm matches. Clone size is given for some rows only: seen once, a few or many times, or a class if the clone is expanded.

J: TRBJ1-1
D: -
V: TRBV2
size: -
CDR3: CASSDRPARGDTEAFF
DNA: TGTGCCAGCAGTGATAGACCGGCAAGAGGGGACACTGAAGCTTTCTTT

J: TRBJ2-1
D: -
V: TRBV9
size: -
CDR3: CASSVDSRTAGEQFF
DNA: TGTGCCAGCAGCGTAGATTCTAGAACAGCCGGTGAGCAGTTCTTC

J: TRBJ1-1
D: TRBD1
V: TRBV6-5
size: -
CDR3: CASSLPGQGGVEAFF
DNA: TGTGCCAGTAGCCTGCCGGGACAGGGAGGAGTTGAAGCTTTCTTT

J: TRBJ2-5
D: -
V: TRBV12-5
size: once
CDR3: CASGLVLRASPETQYF
DNA: TGTGCTAGTGGTTTGGTACTTCGGGCTAGCCCAGAGACCCAGTACTTC

J: TRBJ1-1
D: TRBD1
V: TRBV7-2
size: -
CDR3: CASSGDRGRGTEAFF
DNA: TGTGCCAGCAGCGGGGACAGGGGGCGCGGCACTGAAGCTTTCTTT

J: TRBJ2-1
D: TRBD2
V: TRBV6-2/TRBV6-3
size: -
CDR3: CASSYSGGSGNEQFF
DNA: TGTGCCAGCAGTTACTCTGGCGGGAGTGGGAATGAGCAGTTCTTC

J: TRBJ2-7
D: -
V: TRBV7-6
size: -
CDR3: CASSPSHGGPYEQYF
DNA: TGTGCCAGCAGCCCCTCCCACGGGGGGCCCTACGAGCAGTACTTC

J: TRBJ2-1
D: TRBD2
V: TRBV4-1
size: few
CDR3: CASSQRIAGGFSSYNEQFF
DNA: TGCGCCAGCAGCCAGCGTATTGCGGGGGGGTTTAGCTCCTACAATGAGCAGTTCTTC

J: TRBJ2-2
D: TRBD1
V: TRBV18
size: -
CDR3: CASSPLGQGSNTGELFF
DNA: TGTGCCAGCTCACCGTTGGGACAGGGTTCGAACACCGGGGAGCTGTTTTTT

J: TRBJ2-7
D: TRBD2
V: TRBV2
size: -
CDR3: CATQRTSGSLGEQYF
DNA: TGTGCCACCCAAAGGACTAGCGGGAGCTTAGGCGAGCAGTACTTC

J: TRBJ1-1
D: TRBD1
V: TRBV4-1
size: -
CDR3: CASKKTGGGTEAFF
DNA: TGCGCCAGTAAAAAGACAGGGGGCGGCACTGAAGCTTTCTTT

J: TRBJ1-4
D: TRBD1
V: TRBV18
size: -
CDR3: CASSPPGTGGEKLFF
DNA: TGTGCCAGCTCGCCCCCCGGGACAGGGGGTGAAAAACTGTTTTTT

J: TRBJ1-2
D: -
V: TRBV3-1/TRBV3-2
size: -
CDR3: CASSSTFGGLGSYGYTF
DNA: TGTGCCAGCAGCTCTACTTTCGGGGGGCTGGGGAGCTATGGCTACACCTTC

J: TRBJ1-2
D: TRBD1
V: TRBV30
size: -
CDR3: CAWRPGQQYYGYTF
DNA: TGTGCCTGGAGACCGGGACAGCAGTACTATGGCTACACCTTC

J: TRBJ2-5
D: -
V: TRBV2
size: -
CDR3: CASSGEKQETQYF
DNA: TGTGCCAGCAGTGGTGAAAAACAAGAGACCCAGTACTTC

J: TRBJ2-3
D: TRBD2
V: TRBV20-1
size: -
CDR3: CSASGLAATDTQYF
DNA: TGCAGTGCTAGTGGACTAGCGGCCACAGATACGCAGTATTTT

J: TRBJ2-7
D: -
V: TRBV9
size: -
CDR3: CASSVTGNSYEQYF
DNA: TGTGCCAGCAGCGTCACAGGGAACTCCTACGAGCAGTACTTC

J: TRBJ2-5
D: TRBD1
V: TRBV7-2
size: -
CDR3: CASSPGTGGETQYF
DNA: TGTGCCAGCAGCCCGGGGACAGGGGGAGAGACCCAGTACTTC

J: TRBJ2-1
D: -
V: TRBV9
size: -
CDR3: CASSLPYYNEQFF
DNA: TGTGCCAGCAGCTTGCCGTACTACAATGAGCAGTTCTTC

J: TRBJ2-7
D: -
V: TRBV18
size: -
CDR3: CASSPSTGQYEQYF
DNA: TGTGCCAGCTCACCCTCAACTGGACAGTACGAGCAGTACTTC

J: TRBJ2-7
D: -
V: TRBV10-2
size: -
CDR3: CASGADTNSYEQYF
DNA: TGCGCCAGCGGGGCAGACACCAACTCCTACGAGCAGTACTTC

J: TRBJ1-2
D: -
V: TRBV12-3/TRBV12-4
size: -
CDR3: CASSFKSGYTF
DNA: TGTGCCAGCAGTTTTAAGTCCGGCTACACCTTC

J: TRBJ2-2
D: -
V: TRBV5-4
size: -
CDR3: CASSPPSSTNTGELFF
DNA: TGTGCCAGCAGCCCCCCTTCCTCGACGAACACCGGGGAGCTGTTTTTT

J: TRBJ2-7
D: -
V: TRBV6-2/TRBV6-3
size: -
CDR3: CASSYRPAASYEQYF
DNA: TGTGCCAGCAGTTACCGTCCTGCGGCGAGTTACGAGCAGTACTTC

J: TRBJ1-1
D: -
V: TRBV5-5
size: -
CDR3: CASSLPLNAEAFF
DNA: TGTGCCAGCAGCTTACCCCTTAACGCCGAAGCTTTCTTT

J: TRBJ2-7
D: -
V: TRBV6-6
size: -
CDR3: CASSPSTEEQYF
DNA: TGTGCCAGCAGCCCATCAACAGAGGAGCAGTACTTC

J: TRBJ1-2
D: TRBD1
V: TRBV6-2/TRBV6-3
size: -
CDR3: CASSNPYRGVGYGYTF
DNA: TGTGCCAGCAGTAACCCCTACAGGGGAGTCGGCTATGGCTACACCTTC

J: TRBJ1-2
D: -
V: TRBV29-1
size: -
CDR3: CSVGGANYGYTF
DNA: TGCAGCGTTGGCGGGGCCAACTATGGCTACACCTTC

J: TRBJ2-1
D: -
V: TRBV23-1
size: -
CDR3: CAIRGVSYNEQFF
DNA: TGCGCCATCCGCGGGGTCTCCTACAATGAGCAGTTCTTC

J: TRBJ2-7
D: -
V: TRBV19
size: few
CDR3: CASSLRGDSPFYEQYF
DNA: TGTGCCAGTAGCCTCAGGGGGGACAGTCCATTCTACGAGCAGTACTTC

J: TRBJ1-5
D: -
V: TRBV2
size: -
CDR3: CASSGTANGNQPQHF
DNA: TGTGCCAGCAGTGGGACAGCAAACGGCAATCAGCCCCAGCATTTT

J: TRBJ1-1
D: -
V: TRBV7-9
size: once
CDR3: CASRMGEALDIEAFF
DNA: TGTGCCAGCAGGATGGGGGAGGCGTTAGATATAGAAGCTTTCTTT

J: TRBJ2-5
D: -
V: TRBV21-1
size: -
CDR3: CASSIGQILQETQYF
DNA: TGTGCCAGCAGCATAGGACAGATTCTTCAAGAGACCCAGTACTTC

J: TRBJ2-7
D: -
V: TRBV6-4
size: -
CDR3: CASSDGPHLYEQYF
DNA: TGTGCCAGCAGTGACGGTCCGCACCTCTACGAGCAGTACTTC

J: TRBJ1-1
D: TRBD1
V: TRBV6-5
size: -
CDR3: CASRPQWTGYTEAFF
DNA: TGTGCCAGCAGACCACAGTGGACAGGGTACACTGAAGCTTTCTTT

J: TRBJ2-5
D: TRBD1
V: TRBV11-2
size: -
CDR3: CASSGQGQTIGTQYF
DNA: TGTGCCAGCAGCGGACAGGGACAGACAATCGGGACCCAGTACTTC

J: TRBJ2-7
D: TRBD1
V: TRBV6-5
size: -
CDR3: CASSHRGSYEQYF
DNA: TGTGCCAGCAGCCACAGGGGGAGCTACGAGCAGTACTTC

J: TRBJ2-5
D: -
V: TRBV7-6
size: -
CDR3: CASSFLGRKRTGETQYF
DNA: TGTGCCAGCAGCTTTTTGGGTCGGAAGAGAACAGGCGAGACCCAGTACTTC

J: TRBJ2-1
D: TRBD2
V: TRBV19
size: -
CDR3: CASSTSGLSNEQFF
DNA: TGTGCCAGTAGTACTAGCGGCCTTTCCAATGAGCAGTTCTTC

J: TRBJ2-6
D: -
V: TRBV7-9
size: -
CDR3: CASSLVSGGANVLTF
DNA: TGTGCCAGCAGCCTTGTGTCGGGAGGGGCCAACGTCCTGACTTTC

J: TRBJ2-1
D: -
V: TRBV10-3
size: medium-sized
CDR3: CAIREESSYNEQFF
DNA: TGTGCCATCAGGGAAGAAAGCTCCTACAATGAGCAGTTCTTC

J: TRBJ1-4
D: -
V: TRBV18
size: -
CDR3: CASSPLVTANEKLFF
DNA: TGTGCCAGCTCACCACTAGTGACAGCTAATGAAAAACTGTTTTTT

J: TRBJ2-1
D: -
V: TRBV21-1
size: -
CDR3: CASIFSSSYNEQFF
DNA: TGTGCCAGCATCTTCTCAAGCTCCTACAATGAGCAGTTCTTC

J: TRBJ2-2
D: -
V: TRBV7-2
size: few
CDR3: CASSLQGIGELFF
DNA: TGTGCCAGCAGCTTACAGGGAATCGGGGAGCTGTTTTTT

J: TRBJ2-1
D: -
V: TRBV15
size: -
CDR3: CATREGGGLYNEQFF
DNA: TGTGCCACCAGGGAAGGGGGGGGGCTATACAATGAGCAGTTCTTC

J: TRBJ1-2
D: -
V: TRBV21-1
size: -
CDR3: CASSKYSRKENYGYTF
DNA: TGTGCCAGCAGCAAATACTCCAGGAAAGAAAACTATGGCTACACCTTC

J: TRBJ2-7
D: TRBD1
V: TRBV5-1
size: few
CDR3: CASSRGDRTYEQYF
DNA: TGCGCCAGCAGTAGAGGGGACAGGACCTACGAGCAGTACTTC